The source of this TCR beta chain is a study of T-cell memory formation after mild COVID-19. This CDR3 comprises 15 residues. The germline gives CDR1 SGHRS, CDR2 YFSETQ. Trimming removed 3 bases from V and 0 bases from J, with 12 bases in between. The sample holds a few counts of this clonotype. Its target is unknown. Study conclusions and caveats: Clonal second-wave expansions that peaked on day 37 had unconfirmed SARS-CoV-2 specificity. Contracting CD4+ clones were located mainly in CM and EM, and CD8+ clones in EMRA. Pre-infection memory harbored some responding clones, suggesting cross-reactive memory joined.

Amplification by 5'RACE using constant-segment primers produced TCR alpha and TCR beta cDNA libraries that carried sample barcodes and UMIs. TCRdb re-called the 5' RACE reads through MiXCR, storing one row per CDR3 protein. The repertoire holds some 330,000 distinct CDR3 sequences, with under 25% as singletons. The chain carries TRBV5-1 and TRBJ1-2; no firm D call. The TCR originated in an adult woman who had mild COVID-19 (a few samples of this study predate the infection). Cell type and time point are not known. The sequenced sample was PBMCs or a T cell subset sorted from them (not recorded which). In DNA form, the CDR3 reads TGCGCCAGCAGCTCGGCCGGCGTAGCTAACTATGGCTACACCTTC. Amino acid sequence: CASSSAGVANYGYTF.